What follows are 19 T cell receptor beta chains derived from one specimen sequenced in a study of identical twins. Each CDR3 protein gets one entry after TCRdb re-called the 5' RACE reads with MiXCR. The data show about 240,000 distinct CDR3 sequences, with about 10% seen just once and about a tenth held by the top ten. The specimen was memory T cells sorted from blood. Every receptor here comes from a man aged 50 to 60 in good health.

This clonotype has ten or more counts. The chain's CDR3 is CASSQVWTGVLMNSGYTF. DNA for the CDR3: TGCGCCAGCAGCCAAGTATGGACAGGGGTTCTAATGAACTCGGGCTACACCTTC. The chain combines TRBV4-1 with TRBJ1-2; 9 bases agree with TRBD1. The CDR3 length is 18 residues. CDR1 is MGHRA, CDR2 YSYEKL, per germline. Trimming took 1 base from V and 8 from J; bases not matched to a gene: 17.

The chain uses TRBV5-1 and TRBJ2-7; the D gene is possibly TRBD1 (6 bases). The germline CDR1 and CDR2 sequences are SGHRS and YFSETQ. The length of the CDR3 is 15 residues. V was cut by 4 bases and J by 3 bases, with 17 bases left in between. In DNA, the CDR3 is TGCGCCAGCAGCACAGGGTCACAGGGATTCTACGAGCAGTACTTC. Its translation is CASSTGSQGFYEQYF.

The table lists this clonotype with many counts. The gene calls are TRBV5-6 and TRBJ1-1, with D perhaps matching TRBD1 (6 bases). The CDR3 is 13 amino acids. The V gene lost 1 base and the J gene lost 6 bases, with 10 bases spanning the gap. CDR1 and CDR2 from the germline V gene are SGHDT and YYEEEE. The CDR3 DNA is TGTGCCAGCAGCTTGCCCGGGGGCCCTGAAGCTTTCTTT. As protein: CASSLPGGPEAFF.

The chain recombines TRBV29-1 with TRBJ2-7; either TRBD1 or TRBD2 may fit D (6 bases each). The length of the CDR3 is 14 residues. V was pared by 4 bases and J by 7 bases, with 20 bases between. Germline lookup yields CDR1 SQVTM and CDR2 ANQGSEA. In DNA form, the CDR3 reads TGCAGCGTTGGGGGGGACACAGGAATGAGAGAGCAGTACTTC. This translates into CSVGGDTGMREQYF.

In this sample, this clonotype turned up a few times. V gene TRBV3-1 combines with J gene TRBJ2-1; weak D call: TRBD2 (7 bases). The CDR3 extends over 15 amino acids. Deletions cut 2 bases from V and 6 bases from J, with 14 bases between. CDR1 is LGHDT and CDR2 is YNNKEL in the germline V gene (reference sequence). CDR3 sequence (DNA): TGTGCCAGCAGCCAAAACGTAGGGGGGGGCAATGAGCAGTTCTTC. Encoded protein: CASSQNVGGGNEQFF.

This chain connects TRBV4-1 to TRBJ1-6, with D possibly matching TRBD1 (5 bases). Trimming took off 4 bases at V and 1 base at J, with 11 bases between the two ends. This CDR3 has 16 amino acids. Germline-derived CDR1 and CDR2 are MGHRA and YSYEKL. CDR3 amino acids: CASSRDQGSYNSPLHF. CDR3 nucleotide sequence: TGCGCCAGCAGCCGAGACCAGGGATCCTATAATTCACCCCTCCACTTT.

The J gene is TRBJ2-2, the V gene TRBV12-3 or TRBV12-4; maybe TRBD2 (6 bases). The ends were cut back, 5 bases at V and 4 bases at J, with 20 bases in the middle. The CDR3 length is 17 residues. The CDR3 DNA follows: TGTGCCAGCAGTCCCATGGGTAACGAGCGGGTCACCGGGGAGCTGTTTTTT. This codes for CASSPMGNERVTGELFF.

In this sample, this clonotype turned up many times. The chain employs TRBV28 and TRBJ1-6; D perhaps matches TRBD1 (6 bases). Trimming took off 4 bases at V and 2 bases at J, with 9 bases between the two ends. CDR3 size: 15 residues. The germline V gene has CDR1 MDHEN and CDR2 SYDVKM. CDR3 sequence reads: CASSSTGTYNSPLHF. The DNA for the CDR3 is TGTGCCAGCAGTTCAACAGGGACCTATAATTCACCCCTCCACTTT.

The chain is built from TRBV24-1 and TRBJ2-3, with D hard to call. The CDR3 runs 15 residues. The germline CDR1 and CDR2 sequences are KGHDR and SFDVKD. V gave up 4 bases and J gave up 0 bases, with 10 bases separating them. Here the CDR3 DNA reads TGTGCCACCAGTGACCCCCTCCTTAGCACAGATACGCAGTATTTT. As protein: CATSDPLLSTDTQYF.

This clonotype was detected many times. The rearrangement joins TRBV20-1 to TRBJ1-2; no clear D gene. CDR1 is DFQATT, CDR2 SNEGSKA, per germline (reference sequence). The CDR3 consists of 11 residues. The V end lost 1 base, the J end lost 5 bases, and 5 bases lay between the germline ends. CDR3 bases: TGCAGTGCTAGAGGCACGTATGGCTACACCTTC. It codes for CSARGTYGYTF.

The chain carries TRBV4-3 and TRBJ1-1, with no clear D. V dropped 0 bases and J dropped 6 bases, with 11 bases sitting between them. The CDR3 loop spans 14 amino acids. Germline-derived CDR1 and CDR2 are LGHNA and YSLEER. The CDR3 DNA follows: TGCGCCAGCAGCCAAGACCAATGGGGAGCTGAAGCTTTCTTT. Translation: CASSQDQWGAEAFF.

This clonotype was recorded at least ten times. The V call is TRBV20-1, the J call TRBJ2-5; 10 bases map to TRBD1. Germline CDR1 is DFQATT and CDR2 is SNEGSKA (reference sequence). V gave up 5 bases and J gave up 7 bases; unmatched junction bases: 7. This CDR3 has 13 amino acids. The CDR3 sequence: CSADDRGLGTQYF. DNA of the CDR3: TGCAGTGCTGATGACAGGGGGCTGGGGACCCAGTACTTC.

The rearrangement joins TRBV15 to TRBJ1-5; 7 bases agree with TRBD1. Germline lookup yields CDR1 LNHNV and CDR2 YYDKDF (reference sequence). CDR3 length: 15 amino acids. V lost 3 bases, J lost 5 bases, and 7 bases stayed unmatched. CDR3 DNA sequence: TGTGCCACCAGCAGGGATGGACAGGCCCATCAGCCCCAGCATTTT. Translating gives CATSRDGQAHQPQHF.

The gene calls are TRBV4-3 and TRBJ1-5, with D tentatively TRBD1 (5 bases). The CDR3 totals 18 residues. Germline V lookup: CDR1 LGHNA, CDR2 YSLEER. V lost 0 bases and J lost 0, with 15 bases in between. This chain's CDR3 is CASSQDRVGQYSNQPQHF. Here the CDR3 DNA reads TGCGCCAGCAGCCAAGATCGAGTGGGGCAATATAGCAATCAGCCCCAGCATTTT.

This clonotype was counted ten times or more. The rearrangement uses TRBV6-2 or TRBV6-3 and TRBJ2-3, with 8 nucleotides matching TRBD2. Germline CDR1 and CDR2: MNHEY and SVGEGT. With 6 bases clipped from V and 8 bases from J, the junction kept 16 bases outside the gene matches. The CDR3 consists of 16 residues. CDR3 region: CASRARAGVSYSTQYF. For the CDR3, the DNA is TGTGCCAGCAGGGCCCGAGCGGGAGTTTCTTATTCTACGCAGTATTTT.

CDR3 loop: CATRWPNTEAFF. DNA for the CDR3: TGTGCCACCCGATGGCCGAACACTGAAGCTTTCTTT. V is TRBV28 and J is TRBJ1-1, with D uncertain. Germline V lookup: CDR1 MDHEN, CDR2 SYDVKM. The CDR3 has 12 residues. V was shortened by 10 bases and J by 1 base, with 10 bases between the two germline ends.

CDR3 sequence: CASSSWGWYNEQFF. The DNA for the CDR3 is TGTGCCAGCTCAAGCTGGGGTTGGTACAATGAGCAGTTCTTC. The V call is TRBV18, the J call TRBJ2-1; D call uncertain. The V and J ends lost 5 bases and 4 bases respectively, with 12 bases between them. The CDR3 is made up of 14 amino acids. Germline V gene lookup returns CDR1 KGHSH and CDR2 LQKENI.

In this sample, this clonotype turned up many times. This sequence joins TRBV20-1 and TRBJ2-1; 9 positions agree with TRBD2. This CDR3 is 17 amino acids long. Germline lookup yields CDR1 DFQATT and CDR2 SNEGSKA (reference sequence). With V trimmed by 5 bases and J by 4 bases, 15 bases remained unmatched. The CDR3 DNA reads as TGCAGTGCTGGGGTTACTTCTTTTGCGGGAGGGTACAATGAGCAGTTCTTC. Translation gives CSAGVTSFAGGYNEQFF.

The CDR3 is CASSDQGYNSPLHF. CDR3 nucleotide sequence: TGTGCCAGCTCAGACCAGGGTTATAATTCACCCCTCCACTTT. This chain connects TRBV18 to TRBJ1-6, with D perhaps matching TRBD1 (5 bases). The CDR3 contains 14 residues. V gave up 5 bases and J gave up 4 bases, with 9 bases separating them. Germline assignment: CDR1 KGHSH and CDR2 LQKENI.